This TCR beta chain was sequenced for a study of beta chain features in type 1 diabetes. Every sorted population was more than 95% pure. The study reverse transcribed the entire isolated RNA, so it sequenced expressed TCRB transcripts. Some clones are missing from TCRdb's copy, which holds only in-frame ones; the method was immunoSEQ multiplex PCR. The sample lists a few hundred thousand clones; 20% were seen once. This clone turned up a few times. Its antigen remains unidentified. From germline, CDR1 is KGHSH and CDR2 LQKENI. Trimming shortened V by 6 bases and J by 7 bases, and 13 bases separated the two germline ends. The CDR3 is 13 amino acids. General study results and limits: In all four CD4+ subsets, TCRB CDR3 length was significantly, moderately reduced in type 1 diabetes.

This receptor was identified in a woman in her forties with type 1 diabetes. The chain is built from TRBV18 and TRBJ1-5; unclear D gene. Sequencing used naive CD4+ T cells from blood. CDR3 DNA sequence: TGTGCCAGCTCTCCGCCGGTGGGCCAGCCCCAGCATTTT. Its protein is CASSPPVGQPQHF. The full variable domain, with the rest looked up from reference TRBV18 and TRBJ1-5, is NAGVMQNPRHLVRRRGQEARLRCSPMKGHSHVYWYRQLPEEGLKFMVYLQKENIIDESGMPKERFSAEFPKEGPSILRIQQVVRGDSAAYFCASSPPVGQPQHFGDGTRLSIL.